This T cell receptor (beta chain) was captured in a study of T-cell reconstitution after alpha-beta-depleted transplantation in children. The V gene's germline CDR1 is SGHRS and CDR2 YFSETQ. V shed 3 bases and J 6 bases; nucleotides not matched to a gene: 4. There are 14 residues in the CDR3. General study results and limits: Alpha-beta T cells about two months after transplant reportedly derived from several hundred expanded graft clones. Diversity and T-cell counts at one year after transplant derived mostly from new T cells.

Unique molecular identifiers were built into the TCRbeta library. TCRdb re-called the PCR reads through MiXCR, storing one row per CDR3 protein. Here the sample spans roughly 490,000 distinct CDR3 sequences, approximately 10% being singletons. Points on this clonotype: Its antigen is as yet unknown.

This chain joins TRBV5-1 and TRBJ2-1; 9 bases map to TRBD2. The sample in question was PBMCs, mostly from graft donor cells, obtained 180 days after TCRalphabeta/CD19-depleted stem cell transplant. This clonotype was sampled from a female patient between 2 and 15 years old who had a stem cell transplant for aplastic anemia, so the T cells may come from the graft donor. CDR3 DNA sequence: TGCGCCAGCAGCTGGCTAGCGGGAATCAATGAGCAGTTCTTC. Translating it yields CASSWLAGINEQFF.